The 12 T cell receptor beta chains in this list originate from one sample, sequenced in a study of blood T cell repertoires in COVID-19. The protocol was immunoSEQ multiplex PCR, while the TCRdb copy is restricted to in-frame clones and leaves out a portion. The sample has 300,000 to 350,000 clones, about 90% seen once. Sequenced: PBMCs or T cells enriched from blood (not recorded which). Receptors originate from a woman in her 30s who had recovered from COVID-19.

The rearrangement links TRBV13 to TRBJ2-2; D gene uncertain. Germline V gene data show CDR1 as PRHDT and CDR2 as FYEKMQ (reference sequence). V was cut by 3 bases and J by 1 base, with 6 bases left in between. CDR3 length: 14 residues. The CDR3 coding sequence is TGTGCCAGCAGCTTGAACAGGAACACCGGGGAGCTGTTTTTT. Translated, it gives CASSLNRNTGELFF.

The genes are TRBV4-3 and TRBJ2-3; 11 nucleotides line up with TRBD2. The V and J ends lost 2 bases and 0 bases, in that order; junction bases with no gene match: 1. The CDR3 has 16 residues. Germline CDR1 reads LGHNA; CDR2 reads YSLEER. CDR3 region: CASSQIAGGSTDTQYF. The CDR3 DNA reads as TGCGCCAGCAGCCAAATAGCGGGGGGGAGCACAGATACGCAGTATTTT.

The V and J genes are TRBV13 and TRBJ1-1; TRBD1 agrees at 9 bases. Looked up from germline, CDR1 is PRHDT and CDR2 is FYEKMQ (reference sequence). Trimming at V came to 4 bases and at J to 3 bases, leaving 12 bases not matched to a gene. This CDR3 comprises 17 residues. The CDR3 DNA reads as TGTGCCAGCAGCTCGACCTACAGGGGGCAACGGTACACTGAAGCTTTCTTT. Protein sequence: CASSSTYRGQRYTEAFF.

The chain joins TRBV3-1 (or the pseudogene TRBV3-2) to TRBJ1-2, with D possibly TRBD1 on 5 matching bases. CDR1 is LGHDT, CDR2 YNNKEL, per germline (reference sequence). V dropped 0 bases and J dropped 4 bases, with 12 bases sitting between them. The CDR3 has 15 residues. CDR3 loop: CASSQDSGGGYGYTF. The CDR3 DNA reads TGTGCCAGCAGCCAAGATTCGGGGGGTGGCTATGGCTACACCTTC.

This chain uses TRBV9 with TRBJ2-5, with TRBD2 identical over 8 bases. The trim removed 1 base at V and 5 bases at J, leaving 4 bases unmatched. CDR3 length equals 14 residues. The germline gives CDR1 SGDLS, CDR2 YYNGEE. CDR3 amino acids: CASSVRGGHETQYF. CDR3 coding DNA: TGTGCCAGCAGCGTACGGGGGGGCCACGAGACCCAGTACTTC. The variable domain in full, completed from reference TRBV9 and TRBJ2-5, reads DSGVTQTPKHLITATGQRVTLRCSPRSGDLSVYWYQQSLDQGLQFLIQYYNGEERAKGNILERFSAQQFPDLHSELNLSSLELGDSALYFCASSVRGGHETQYFGPGTRLLVL.

The rearrangement uses TRBV9 and TRBJ2-7; possible D gene TRBD2, 5 bases. Germline V gene data show CDR1 as SGDLS and CDR2 as YYNGEE. Trimming cost V 0 bases and J 2 bases, with 15 bases left between them. The CDR3 is 16 residues long. This chain's CDR3 is CASSVEGVTATYEQYF. The CDR3 nucleotides read TGTGCCAGCAGCGTAGAGGGAGTCACAGCCACCTACGAGCAGTACTTC.

The rearrangement joins TRBV5-1 to TRBJ1-4; perhaps TRBD1 as D (6 bases). The length of the CDR3 is 16 residues. Trimming left V 4 bases short and J 4 bases short, with 17 bases between. From germline, CDR1 is SGHRS and CDR2 YFSETQ. CDR3 in amino acids: CASSKTGTDRNEKLFF. Here the CDR3 DNA reads TGCGCCAGCAGCAAAACAGGGACCGACCGTAATGAAAAACTGTTTTTT.

This clone was recorded a few times. This chain links TRBV9 with TRBJ1-1; D may be TRBD1 (6 bases). CDR1 SGDLS and CDR2 YYNGEE come from the germline V gene. V was pared by 3 bases and J by 6 bases, with 18 bases between. The CDR3 consists of 15 residues. The CDR3 sequence is CASSEGGGLDAEAFF. The CDR3 region has the DNA TGTGCCAGCAGCGAGGGGGGAGGGTTAGATGCTGAAGCTTTCTTT.

The rearrangement uses TRBV18 and TRBJ2-1; perhaps TRBD1 as D (6 bases). CDR3 size: 17 residues. Trimming stripped 1 base from V and 0 bases from J, with 13 bases between. Germline CDR1 and CDR2: KGHSH and LQKENI. CDR3 loop: CASSPLPDRSSYNEQFF. As DNA, the CDR3 is TGTGCCAGCTCACCACTCCCCGACAGGAGCTCCTACAATGAGCAGTTCTTC.

CDR3 bases: TGTGCCAGCAGCTCGCAGGAGGAAACGGGGCAGTTCTTC. This codes for CASSSQEETGQFF. This chain links TRBV11-2 with TRBJ2-1; D perhaps matches TRBD2 (5 bases). From germline, CDR1 is SGHAT and CDR2 FQNNGV. Trimming took off 4 bases at V and 12 bases at J, with 16 bases between the two ends. The CDR3 sequence is 13 residues long.

V and J are TRBV30 and TRBJ1-5, with D possibly matching TRBD1 (6 bases). The CDR3 sequence is 14 residues long. Germline V gene sequence: CDR1 GTSNPN, CDR2 SVGIG (reference sequence). Trimming removed 0 bases at V and 6 bases at J, with 12 bases between. In DNA form, the CDR3 reads TGTGCCTGGAGTGTGACCGGACAGAGTCAGCCCCAGCATTTT. Its protein is CAWSVTGQSQPQHF.

The V gene is TRBV20-1, the J gene TRBJ2-1; 8 positions match TRBD1. The junction had 6 bases not matched to a gene; V was cut back by 3 bases and J by 5 bases. Germline assignment: CDR1 DFQATT and CDR2 SNEGSKA (reference sequence). This CDR3 has 14 residues. CDR3 sequence (DNA): TGCAGTGCTAGTGGACAGGGATTCCACAATGAGCAGTTCTTC. Protein: CSASGQGFHNEQFF.